This is a list of T cell receptor beta chains from one sample in a study of molecular identifiers for immune sequencing clone quantification. TCRdb analysed the PCR reads with MiXCR anew, one entry per CDR3 protein. The sample carries around 460,000 distinct CDR3 sequences, about a quarter recorded once. Sequenced material: naive CD8+ T cells from blood, with Jurkat cell RNA spiked in. The receptors derive from a human donor in good health. Some libraries in this study had Jurkat cell RNA spiked in. CDR3s include the opening cysteine and the closing phenylalanine or tryptophan. Each record gives: D gene, J gene, V gene, clone size, CDR3 DNA, CDR3 protein. The D gene is left open where the match is weak. Clone sizes are given selectively: once, few, many, or a class where the clone is expanded.

d_gene: .; j_gene: TRBJ2-3; v_gene: TRBV6-4; abundance: few; CDR3nt: TGTGCCAGTCACACATCCAGGGATCACACAGATACGCAGTATTTT; CDR3aa: CASHTSRDHTDTQYF
d_gene: TRBD1; j_gene: TRBJ2-7; v_gene: TRBV29-1; abundance: few; CDR3nt: TGCAGCGTTGAAGCGATTGGACAGGCATCCTACGAGCAGTACTTC; CDR3aa: CSVEAIGQASYEQYF
d_gene: TRBD2; j_gene: TRBJ2-3; v_gene: TRBV29-1; abundance: many; CDR3nt: TGCAGCGTTGAAGGTTTGCTAGCGGGGGGTGGTTCCGCAGATACGCAGTATTTT; CDR3aa: CSVEGLLAGGGSADTQYF
d_gene: .; j_gene: TRBJ1-1; v_gene: TRBV12-3/TRBV12-4; abundance: few; CDR3nt: TGTGCCAGCAGTTTAGGGGGTCGTGGAATGAACACTGAAGCTTTCTTT; CDR3aa: CASSLGGRGMNTEAFF
d_gene: TRBD2; j_gene: TRBJ2-2; v_gene: TRBV13; abundance: .; CDR3nt: TGTGCCAGCAGCCGCTCCGCCTCTTCAAGCGGGGAGTACACCGGGGAGCTGTTTTTT; CDR3aa: CASSRSASSSGEYTGELFF
d_gene: TRBD2; j_gene: TRBJ2-3; v_gene: TRBV7-6; abundance: once; CDR3nt: TGTGCCAGCAGCTTGGCGCAGGGACTAAATACGCAGTATTTT; CDR3aa: CASSLAQGLNTQYF
d_gene: .; j_gene: TRBJ2-7; v_gene: TRBV4-3; abundance: many; CDR3nt: TGCGCCAGCAGCCATGCTCCCCCTGGGGCCTACGAGCAGTACTTC; CDR3aa: CASSHAPPGAYEQYF
d_gene: .; j_gene: TRBJ2-3; v_gene: TRBV7-3; abundance: .; CDR3nt: TGTGCCAGCAGCTTAATTGGGGGTGTATCAGATACGCAGTATTTT; CDR3aa: CASSLIGGVSDTQYF
d_gene: .; j_gene: TRBJ2-7; v_gene: TRBV19; abundance: few; CDR3nt: TGTGCCAGTAGTCCCTCAGACACAGCTACCTACGAGCAGTACTTC; CDR3aa: CASSPSDTATYEQYF
d_gene: TRBD1; j_gene: TRBJ1-6; v_gene: TRBV28; abundance: many; CDR3nt: TGTGCCAGCAGACCACAGGGGCAAGGGTGGGCCCTCCACTTT; CDR3aa: CASRPQGQGWALHF
d_gene: TRBD1; j_gene: TRBJ2-5; v_gene: TRBV13; abundance: .; CDR3nt: TGTGCCAGCAGCTCAAGGACAGGGCCAAAGACCCAGTACTTC; CDR3aa: CASSSRTGPKTQYF
d_gene: .; j_gene: TRBJ2-3; v_gene: TRBV4-1; abundance: few; CDR3nt: TGCGCCAGCAAGGGTACAGATACGCAGTATTTT; CDR3aa: CASKGTDTQYF
d_gene: TRBD2; j_gene: TRBJ2-3; v_gene: TRBV12-3/TRBV12-4; abundance: few; CDR3nt: TGTGCCAGCAGTTTACAGCGGGGGGCTTTCACAGATACGCAGTATTTT; CDR3aa: CASSLQRGAFTDTQYF
d_gene: TRBD1; j_gene: TRBJ2-3; v_gene: TRBV24-1; abundance: .; CDR3nt: TGTGCCACCAGTGATTTCGGACAGGGGGTATCGTTCACAGATACGCAGTATTTT; CDR3aa: CATSDFGQGVSFTDTQYF
d_gene: .; j_gene: TRBJ2-3; v_gene: TRBV7-2; abundance: .; CDR3nt: TGTGCCAGCAGCTCACAGAGCTGGAGCACAGATACGCTGTATTTT; CDR3aa: CASSSQSWSTDTLYF
d_gene: .; j_gene: TRBJ2-7; v_gene: TRBV7-6; abundance: few; CDR3nt: TGTGCCAGCAGCCCCCGTTCCTCGAGCTCCTACGAGCAGTACTTC; CDR3aa: CASSPRSSSSYEQYF
d_gene: .; j_gene: TRBJ2-2; v_gene: TRBV19; abundance: .; CDR3nt: TGTGCCAGTAGTATAGGATCGGACGCACACACCGGGGAGCTGTTTTTT; CDR3aa: CASSIGSDAHTGELFF